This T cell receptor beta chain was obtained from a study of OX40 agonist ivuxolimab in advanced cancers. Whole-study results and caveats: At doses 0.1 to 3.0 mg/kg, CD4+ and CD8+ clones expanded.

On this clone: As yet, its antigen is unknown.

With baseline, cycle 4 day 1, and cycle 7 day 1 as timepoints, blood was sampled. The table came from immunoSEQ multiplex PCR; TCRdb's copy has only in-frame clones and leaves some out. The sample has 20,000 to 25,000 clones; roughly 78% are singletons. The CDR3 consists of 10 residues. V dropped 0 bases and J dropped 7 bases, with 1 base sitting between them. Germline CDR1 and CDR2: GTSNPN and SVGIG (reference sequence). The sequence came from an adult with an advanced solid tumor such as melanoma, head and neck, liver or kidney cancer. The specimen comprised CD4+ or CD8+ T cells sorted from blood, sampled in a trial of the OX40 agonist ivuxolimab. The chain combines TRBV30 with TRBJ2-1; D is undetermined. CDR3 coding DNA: TGTGCCTGGAGTGTGAATGAGCAGTTCTTC. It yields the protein CAWSVNEQFF.